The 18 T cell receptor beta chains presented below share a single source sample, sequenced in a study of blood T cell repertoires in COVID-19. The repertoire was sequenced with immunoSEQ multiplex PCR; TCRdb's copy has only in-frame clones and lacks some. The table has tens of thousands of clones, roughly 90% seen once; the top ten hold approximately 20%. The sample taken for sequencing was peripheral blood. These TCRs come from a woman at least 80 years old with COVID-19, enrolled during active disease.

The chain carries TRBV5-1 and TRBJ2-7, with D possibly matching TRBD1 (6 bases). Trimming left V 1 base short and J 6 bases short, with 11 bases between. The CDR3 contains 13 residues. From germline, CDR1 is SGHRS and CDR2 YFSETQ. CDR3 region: CASSLTGSSEQYF. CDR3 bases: TGCGCCAGCAGCTTGACAGGGTCCAGCGAGCAGTACTTC. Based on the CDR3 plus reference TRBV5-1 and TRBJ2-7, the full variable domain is KAGVTQTPRYLIKTRGQQVTLSCSPISGHRSVSWYQQTPGQGLQFLFEYFSETQRNKGNFPGRFSGRQFSNSRSEMNVSTLELGDSALYLCASSLTGSSEQYFGPGTRLTVT.

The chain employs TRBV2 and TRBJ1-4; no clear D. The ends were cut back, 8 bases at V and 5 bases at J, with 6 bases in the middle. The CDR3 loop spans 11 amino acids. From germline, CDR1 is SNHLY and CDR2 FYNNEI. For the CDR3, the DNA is TGTGCCAGCCGTGCGAATGAAAAACTGTTTTTT. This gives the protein CASRANEKLFF.

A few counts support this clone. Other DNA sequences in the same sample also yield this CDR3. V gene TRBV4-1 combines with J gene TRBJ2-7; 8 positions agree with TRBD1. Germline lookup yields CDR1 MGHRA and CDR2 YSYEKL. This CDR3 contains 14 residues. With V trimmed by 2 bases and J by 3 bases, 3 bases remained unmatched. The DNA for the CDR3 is TGCGCCAGCAGCCAATCAACAGGGGGCTACGAGCAGTACTTC. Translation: CASSQSTGGYEQYF.

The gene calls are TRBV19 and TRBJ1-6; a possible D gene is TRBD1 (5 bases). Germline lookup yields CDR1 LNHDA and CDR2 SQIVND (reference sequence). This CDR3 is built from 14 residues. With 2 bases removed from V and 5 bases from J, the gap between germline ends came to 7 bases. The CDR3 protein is CASSIFRDNSPLHF. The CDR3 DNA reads TGTGCCAGTAGTATATTCAGGGATAATTCACCCCTCCACTTT.

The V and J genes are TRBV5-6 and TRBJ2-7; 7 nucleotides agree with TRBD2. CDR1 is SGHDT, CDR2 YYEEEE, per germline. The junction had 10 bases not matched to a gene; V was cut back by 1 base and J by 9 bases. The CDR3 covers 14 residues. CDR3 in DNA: TGTGCCAGCAGCTTGTGGGCCCTAGCGGAGTGGCAGTACTTC. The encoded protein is CASSLWALAEWQYF.

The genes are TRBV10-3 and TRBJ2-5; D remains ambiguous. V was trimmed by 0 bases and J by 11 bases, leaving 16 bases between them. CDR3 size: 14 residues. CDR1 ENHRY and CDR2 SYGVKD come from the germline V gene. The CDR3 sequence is CAISESGVSITQYF. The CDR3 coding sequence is TGTGCCATCAGTGAGTCTGGAGTTTCCATCACGCAGTACTTC.

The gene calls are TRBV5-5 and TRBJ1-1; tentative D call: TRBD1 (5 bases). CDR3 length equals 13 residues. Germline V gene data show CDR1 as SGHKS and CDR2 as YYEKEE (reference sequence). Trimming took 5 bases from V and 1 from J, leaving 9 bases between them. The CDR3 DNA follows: TGTGCCAGCAGGATGACAGCGAACACTGAAGCTTTCTTT. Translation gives CASRMTANTEAFF. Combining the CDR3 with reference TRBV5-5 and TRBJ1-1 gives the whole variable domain DAGVTQSPTHLIKTRGQQVTLRCSPISGHKSVSWYQQVLGQGPQFIFQYYEKEERGRGNFPDRFSARQFPNYSSELNVNALLLGDSALYLCASRMTANTEAFFGQGTRLTVV.

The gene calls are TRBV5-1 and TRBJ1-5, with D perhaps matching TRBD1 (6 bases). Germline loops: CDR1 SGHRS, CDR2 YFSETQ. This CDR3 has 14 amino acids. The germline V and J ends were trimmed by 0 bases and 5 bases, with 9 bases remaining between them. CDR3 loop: CASSLAGGDQPQHF. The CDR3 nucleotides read TGCGCCAGCAGCTTGGCGGGGGGCGATCAGCCCCAGCATTTT.

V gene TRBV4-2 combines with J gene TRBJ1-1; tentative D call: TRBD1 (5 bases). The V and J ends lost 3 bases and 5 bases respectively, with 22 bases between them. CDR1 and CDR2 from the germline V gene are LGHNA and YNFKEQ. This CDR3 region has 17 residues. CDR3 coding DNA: TGTGCCAGCAGCCAGGGGGGGTTATCGGATAGAAGGACTGAAGCTTTCTTT. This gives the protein CASSQGGLSDRRTEAFF.

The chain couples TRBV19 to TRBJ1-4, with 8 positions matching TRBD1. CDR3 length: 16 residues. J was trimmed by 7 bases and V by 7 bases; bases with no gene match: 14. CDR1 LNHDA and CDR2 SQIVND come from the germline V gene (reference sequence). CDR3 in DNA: TGTGCCAGTAAGTCGCGCGGGACAGGCAATTTTGAAAAACTGTTTTTT. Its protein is CASKSRGTGNFEKLFF.

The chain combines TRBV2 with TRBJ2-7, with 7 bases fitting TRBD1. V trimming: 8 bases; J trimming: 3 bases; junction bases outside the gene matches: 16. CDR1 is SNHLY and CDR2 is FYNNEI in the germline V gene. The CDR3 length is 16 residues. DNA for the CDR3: TGTGCCAGCGGATGGACAGGAGACCTTATCCACTACGAGCAGTACTTC. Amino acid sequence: CASGWTGDLIHYEQYF. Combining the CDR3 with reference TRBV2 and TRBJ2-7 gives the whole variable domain EPEVTQTPSHQVTQMGQEVILRCVPISNHLYFYWYRQILGQKVEFLVSFYNNEISEKSEIFDDQFSVERPDGSNFTLKIRSTKLEDSAMYFCASGWTGDLIHYEQYFGPGTRLTVT.

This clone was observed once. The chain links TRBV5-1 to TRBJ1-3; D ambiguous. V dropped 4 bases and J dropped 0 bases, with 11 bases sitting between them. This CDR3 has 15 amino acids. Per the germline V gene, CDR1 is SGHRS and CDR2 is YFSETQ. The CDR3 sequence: CASSRDTDSGNTIYF. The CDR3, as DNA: TGCGCCAGCAGCCGAGACACCGACTCTGGAAACACCATATATTTT.

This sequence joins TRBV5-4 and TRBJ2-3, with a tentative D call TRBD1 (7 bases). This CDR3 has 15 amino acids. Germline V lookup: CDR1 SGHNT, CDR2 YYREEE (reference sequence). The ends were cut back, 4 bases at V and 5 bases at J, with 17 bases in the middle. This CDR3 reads CASSPRDSFVDTQYF. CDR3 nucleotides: TGTGCCAGCAGCCCGCGGGACAGTTTCGTAGATACGCAGTATTTT.

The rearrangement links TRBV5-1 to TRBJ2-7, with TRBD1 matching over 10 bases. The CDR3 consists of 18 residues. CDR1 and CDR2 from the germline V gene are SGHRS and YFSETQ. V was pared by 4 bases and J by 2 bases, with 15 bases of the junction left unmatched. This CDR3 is CASSPQFLGTGVAYEQYF. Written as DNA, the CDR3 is TGCGCCAGCAGCCCGCAGTTCCTCGGGACAGGGGTTGCCTACGAGCAGTACTTC.

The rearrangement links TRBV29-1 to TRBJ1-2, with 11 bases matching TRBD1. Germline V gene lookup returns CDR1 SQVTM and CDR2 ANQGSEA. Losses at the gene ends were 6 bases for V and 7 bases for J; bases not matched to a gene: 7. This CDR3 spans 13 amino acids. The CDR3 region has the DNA TGCAGCGTCGAGGGACAGGGGGGCTTTGGCTACACCTTC. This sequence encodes CSVEGQGGFGYTF.

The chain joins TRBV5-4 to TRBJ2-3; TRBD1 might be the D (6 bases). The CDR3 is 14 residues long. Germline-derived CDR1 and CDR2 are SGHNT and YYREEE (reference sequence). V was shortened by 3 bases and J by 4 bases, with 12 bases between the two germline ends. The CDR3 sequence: CASSSYRVADTQYF. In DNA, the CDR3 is TGTGCCAGCAGCTCGTACAGGGTAGCAGATACGCAGTATTTT.

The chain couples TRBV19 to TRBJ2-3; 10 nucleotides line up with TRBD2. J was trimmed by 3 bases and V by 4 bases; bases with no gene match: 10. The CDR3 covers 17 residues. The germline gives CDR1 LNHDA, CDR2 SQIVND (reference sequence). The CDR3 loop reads CASSSSSGGARTDTQYF. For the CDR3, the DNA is TGTGCCAGTAGTAGTTCCAGCGGGGGGGCCCGTACAGATACGCAGTATTTT.

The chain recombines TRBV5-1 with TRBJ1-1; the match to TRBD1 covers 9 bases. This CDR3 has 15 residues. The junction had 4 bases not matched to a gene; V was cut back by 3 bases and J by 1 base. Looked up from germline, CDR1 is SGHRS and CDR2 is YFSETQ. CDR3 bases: TGCGCCAGCAGCTCCGGGACAGGGCCGAACACTGAAGCTTTCTTT. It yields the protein CASSSGTGPNTEAFF.